This T cell receptor (beta chain) emerged from a study of CD8+CD57+ T cells in acquired aplastic anemia. About the research overall: Sorted CD4+ and CD8+ cells yielded about 3 ug of DNA on average. Findings of the study overall: Common to patients and controls were roughly 30 CD8+ CDR3 sequences. Significance was not reached for CD8+ Simpson's diversity between patients and controls.

Germline CDR1 is SNHLY and CDR2 is FYNNEI. V dropped 6 bases and J dropped 4 bases, with 9 bases sitting between them. This CDR3 region has 12 residues. The sequenced patients had an expansion of CD8+CD57+ cells seen by flow cytometry. With no exception, the patients had severe acquired aplastic anemia. The use of genomic DNA as template underpinned the TCR beta VDJ and CDR3 profiling. TCRdb reprocessed the reads via MiXCR and lists one record per CDR3 protein. The sample consists of some 98,000 distinct CDR3 sequences, about 63% of them appearing once. This clonotype was counted only a few times. The antigen is not known.

The chain links TRBV2 to TRBJ1-1; unclear D gene. Sequenced material: sorted CD4+, CD8+, or CD8+CD57+ T cells (not recorded which) from PBMCs. This TCR came from a human donor with aplastic anemia. The DNA of the CDR3 is TGTGCCAGCAGGGCCTGGGGCACTGAAGCTTTCTTT. Protein product: CASRAWGTEAFF.